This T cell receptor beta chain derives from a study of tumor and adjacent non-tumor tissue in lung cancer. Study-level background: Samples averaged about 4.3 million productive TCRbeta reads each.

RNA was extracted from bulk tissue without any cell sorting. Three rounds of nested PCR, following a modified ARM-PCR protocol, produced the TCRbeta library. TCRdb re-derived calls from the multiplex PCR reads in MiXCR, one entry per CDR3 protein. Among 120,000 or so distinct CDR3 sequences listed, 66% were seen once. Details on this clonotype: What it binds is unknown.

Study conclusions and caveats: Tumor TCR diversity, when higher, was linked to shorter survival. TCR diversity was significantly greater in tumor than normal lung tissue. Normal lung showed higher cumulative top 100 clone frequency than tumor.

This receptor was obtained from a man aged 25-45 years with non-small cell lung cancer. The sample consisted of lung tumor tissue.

CDR3 region: CANSPIPGNEQFF. The CDR3 DNA is TGTGCTAACAGCCCCATACCTGGCAATGAGCAGTTCTTC. The chain combines TRBV11-3 with TRBJ2-1; D unresolved. Germline V gene data show CDR1 as SGHNT and CDR2 as YENEEA. The CDR3 spans 13 residues.